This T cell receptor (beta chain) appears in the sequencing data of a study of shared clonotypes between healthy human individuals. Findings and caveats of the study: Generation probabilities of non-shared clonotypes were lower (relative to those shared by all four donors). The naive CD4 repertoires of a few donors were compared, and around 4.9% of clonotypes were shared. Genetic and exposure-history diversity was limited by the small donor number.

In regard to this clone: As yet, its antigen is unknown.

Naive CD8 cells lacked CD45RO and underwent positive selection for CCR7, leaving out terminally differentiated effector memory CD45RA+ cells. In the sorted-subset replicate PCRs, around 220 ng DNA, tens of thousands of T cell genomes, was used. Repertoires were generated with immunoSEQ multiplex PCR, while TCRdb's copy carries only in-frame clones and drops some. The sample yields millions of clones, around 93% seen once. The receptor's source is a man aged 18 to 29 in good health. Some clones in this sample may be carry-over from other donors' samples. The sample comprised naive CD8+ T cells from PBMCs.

The CDR3 DNA is TGCAGCGTTTCAGGTCAGCGGGAGGAGACCTACAATGAGCAGTTCTTC. This gives the protein CSVSGQREETYNEQFF. This chain links TRBV29-1 with TRBJ2-1; 9 bases align to TRBD2. Germline lookup yields CDR1 SQVTM and CDR2 ANQGSEA. V dropped 5 bases and J dropped 2; count of bases not matched to a gene: 10. The CDR3 contains 16 residues.